The sequence of this T cell receptor beta chain was determined in a study of human T cells and chemical hapten exposure. TCRdb analysed the RACE reads with MiXCR anew, one entry per CDR3 protein. The sample lists about 83,000 distinct CDR3 sequences; over 6% were seen once. Documented time point: patch test 1, 2 weeks after DPC sensitization. The sample's treatment: therapeutic diphenylcyclopropenone sensitization with weekly scalp DPC. This clonotype was recorded many times. Its target is not known. Study-wide findings and caveats: Patch test scores rose with PT1 expanded TCR counts, a positive correlation. TCRs exceeding 1 in 1000 frequency stayed unchanged with DPC sensitization. Donors, who had alopecia, may show an immune response that differs from healthy people's.

The ends were cut back, 4 bases at V and 5 bases at J, with 9 bases in the middle. Germline loops: CDR1 KGHSH, CDR2 LQKENI. This CDR3 has 13 residues. The receptor was derived from a woman in her 30s with alopecia areata. Some clones in this sample may be carry-over from other donors' samples. The chain joins TRBV18 to TRBJ2-1, with D possibly matching TRBD1 (6 bases). Here the sequenced sample was whole blood, taken in connection with sensitization to the hapten diphenylcyclopropenone (DPC). Here the CDR3 reads CASSQGVNNEQFF. CDR3 DNA: TGTGCCAGCTCACAGGGGGTAAACAATGAGCAGTTCTTC.